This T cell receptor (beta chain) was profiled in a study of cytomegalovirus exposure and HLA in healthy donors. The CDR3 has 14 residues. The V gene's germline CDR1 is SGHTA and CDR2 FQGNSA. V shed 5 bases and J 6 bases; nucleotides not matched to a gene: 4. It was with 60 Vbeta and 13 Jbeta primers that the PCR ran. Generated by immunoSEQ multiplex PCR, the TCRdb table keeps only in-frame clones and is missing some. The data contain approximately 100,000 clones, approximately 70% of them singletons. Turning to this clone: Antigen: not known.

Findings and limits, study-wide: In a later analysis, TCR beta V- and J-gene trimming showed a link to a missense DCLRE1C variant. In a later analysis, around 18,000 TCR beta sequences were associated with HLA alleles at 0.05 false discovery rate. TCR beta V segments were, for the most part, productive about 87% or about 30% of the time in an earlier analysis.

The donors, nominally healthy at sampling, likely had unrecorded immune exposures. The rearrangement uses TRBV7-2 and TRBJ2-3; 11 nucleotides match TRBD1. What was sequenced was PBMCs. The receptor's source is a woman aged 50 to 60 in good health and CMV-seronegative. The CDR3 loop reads CASSMDRGRDTQYF. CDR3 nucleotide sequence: TGTGCCAGCAGCATGGACAGGGGGCGGGATACGCAGTATTTT. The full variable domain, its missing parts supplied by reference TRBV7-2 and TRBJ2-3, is GAGVSQSPSNKVTEKGKDVELRCDPISGHTALYWYRQSLGQGLEFLIYFQGNSAPDKSGLPSDRFSAERTGGSVSTLTIQRTQQEDSAVYLCASSMDRGRDTQYFGPGTRLTVL.